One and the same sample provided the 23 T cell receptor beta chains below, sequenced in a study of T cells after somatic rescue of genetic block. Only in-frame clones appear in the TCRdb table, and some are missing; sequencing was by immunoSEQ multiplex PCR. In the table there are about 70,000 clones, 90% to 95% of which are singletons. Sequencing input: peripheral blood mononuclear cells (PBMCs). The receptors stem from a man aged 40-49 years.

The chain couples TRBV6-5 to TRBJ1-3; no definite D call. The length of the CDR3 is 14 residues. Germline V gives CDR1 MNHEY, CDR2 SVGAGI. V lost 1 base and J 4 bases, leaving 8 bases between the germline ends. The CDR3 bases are TGTGCCAGCAGTTACTATGGTTCCGGAAACACCATATATTTT. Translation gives CASSYYGSGNTIYF.

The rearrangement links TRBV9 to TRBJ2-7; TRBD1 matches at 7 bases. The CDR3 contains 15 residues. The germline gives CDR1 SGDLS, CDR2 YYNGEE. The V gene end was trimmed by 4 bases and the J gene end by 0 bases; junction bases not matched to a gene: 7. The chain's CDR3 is CASSPRGLLSYEQYF. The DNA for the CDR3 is TGTGCCAGCAGCCCCAGGGGGTTACTCTCCTACGAGCAGTACTTC.

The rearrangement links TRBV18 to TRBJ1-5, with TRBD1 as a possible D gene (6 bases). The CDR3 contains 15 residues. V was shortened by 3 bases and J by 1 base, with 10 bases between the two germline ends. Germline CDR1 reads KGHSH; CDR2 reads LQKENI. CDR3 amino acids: CASSPQGTSNQPQHF. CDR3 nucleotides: TGTGCCAGCTCACCTCAGGGGACCAGCAATCAGCCCCAGCATTTT.

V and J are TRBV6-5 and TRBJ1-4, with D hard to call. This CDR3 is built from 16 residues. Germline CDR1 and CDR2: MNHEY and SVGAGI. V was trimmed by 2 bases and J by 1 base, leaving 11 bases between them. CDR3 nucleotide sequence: TGTGCCAGCAGTTACGGGATCGGGAGAACTAATGAAAAACTGTTTTTT. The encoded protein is CASSYGIGRTNEKLFF.

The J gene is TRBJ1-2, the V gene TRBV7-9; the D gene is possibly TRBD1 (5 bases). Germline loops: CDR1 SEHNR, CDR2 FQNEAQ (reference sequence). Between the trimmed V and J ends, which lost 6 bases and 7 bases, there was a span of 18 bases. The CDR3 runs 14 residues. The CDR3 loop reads CASSYQKRGSGYTF. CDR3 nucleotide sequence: TGTGCCAGCAGTTATCAAAAGAGGGGAAGTGGCTACACCTTC.

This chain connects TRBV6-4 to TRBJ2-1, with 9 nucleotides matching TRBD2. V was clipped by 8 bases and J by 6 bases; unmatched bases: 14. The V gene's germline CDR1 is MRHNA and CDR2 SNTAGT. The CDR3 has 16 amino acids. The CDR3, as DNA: TGTGCCAGCTCTCGACACCCGGGACTAGCAGTCAATGAGCAGTTCTTC. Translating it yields CASSRHPGLAVNEQFF.

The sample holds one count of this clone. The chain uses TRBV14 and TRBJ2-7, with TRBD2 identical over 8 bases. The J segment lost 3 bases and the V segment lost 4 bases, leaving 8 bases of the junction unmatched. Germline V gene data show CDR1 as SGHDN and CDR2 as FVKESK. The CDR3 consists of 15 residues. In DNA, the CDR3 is TGTGCCAGCAGCCCAGGACTAGCACCCTTCTACGAGCAGTACTTC. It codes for CASSPGLAPFYEQYF.

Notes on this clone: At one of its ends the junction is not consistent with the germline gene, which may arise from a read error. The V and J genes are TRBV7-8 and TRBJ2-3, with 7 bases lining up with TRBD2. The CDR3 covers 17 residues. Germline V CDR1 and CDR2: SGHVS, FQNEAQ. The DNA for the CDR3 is TGTGCCAGCAGCCTAGCGAGGGCGGTAGCGGGCGTATGGGTTCAGTATTTT. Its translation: CASSLARAVAGVWVQYF.

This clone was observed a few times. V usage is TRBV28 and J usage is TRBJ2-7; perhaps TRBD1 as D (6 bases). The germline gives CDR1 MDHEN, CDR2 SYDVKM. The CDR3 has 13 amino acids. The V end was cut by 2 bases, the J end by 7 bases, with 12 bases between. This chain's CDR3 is CASSLGRGREQYF. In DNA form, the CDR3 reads TGTGCCAGCAGTTTAGGCAGGGGAAGAGAGCAGTACTTC.

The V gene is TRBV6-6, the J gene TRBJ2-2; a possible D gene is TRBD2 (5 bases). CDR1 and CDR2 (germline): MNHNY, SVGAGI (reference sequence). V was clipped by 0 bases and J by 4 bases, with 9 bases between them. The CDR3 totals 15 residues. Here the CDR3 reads CASSYSRGGTGELFF. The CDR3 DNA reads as TGTGCCAGCAGTTACTCTCGCGGAGGCACCGGGGAGCTGTTTTTT.

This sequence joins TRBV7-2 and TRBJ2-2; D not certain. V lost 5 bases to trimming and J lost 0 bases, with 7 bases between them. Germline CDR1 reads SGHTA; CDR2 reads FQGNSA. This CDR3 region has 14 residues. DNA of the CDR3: TGTGCCAGCAGCACCCGTACGAACACCGGGGAGCTGTTTTTT. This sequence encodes CASSTRTNTGELFF.

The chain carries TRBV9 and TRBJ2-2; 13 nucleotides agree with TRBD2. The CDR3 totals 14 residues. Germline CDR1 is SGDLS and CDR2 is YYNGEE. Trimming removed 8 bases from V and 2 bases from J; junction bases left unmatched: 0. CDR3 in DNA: TGTGCCAGGGGACTAGCGGGAAACACCGGGGAGCTGTTTTTT. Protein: CARGLAGNTGELFF.

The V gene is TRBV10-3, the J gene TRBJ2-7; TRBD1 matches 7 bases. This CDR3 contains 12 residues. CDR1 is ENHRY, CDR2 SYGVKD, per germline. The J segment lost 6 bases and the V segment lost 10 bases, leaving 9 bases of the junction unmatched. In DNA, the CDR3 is TGTGCCAGCCGACAGGGTGGCGGCGAGCAGTACTTC. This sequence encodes CASRQGGGEQYF.

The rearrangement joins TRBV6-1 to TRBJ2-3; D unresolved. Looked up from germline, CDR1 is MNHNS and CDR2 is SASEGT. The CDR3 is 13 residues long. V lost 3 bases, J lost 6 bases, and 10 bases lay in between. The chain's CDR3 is CASSDNWRDTQYF. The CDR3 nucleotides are TGTGCCAGCAGTGACAACTGGCGGGATACGCAGTATTTT.

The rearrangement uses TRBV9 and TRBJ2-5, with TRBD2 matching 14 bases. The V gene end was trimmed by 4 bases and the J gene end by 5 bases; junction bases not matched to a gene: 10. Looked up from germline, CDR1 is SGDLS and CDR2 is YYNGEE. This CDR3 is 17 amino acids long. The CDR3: CASSFRGLAGGDETQYF. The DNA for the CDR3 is TGTGCCAGCAGCTTCCGAGGACTAGCGGGAGGAGATGAGACCCAGTACTTC.

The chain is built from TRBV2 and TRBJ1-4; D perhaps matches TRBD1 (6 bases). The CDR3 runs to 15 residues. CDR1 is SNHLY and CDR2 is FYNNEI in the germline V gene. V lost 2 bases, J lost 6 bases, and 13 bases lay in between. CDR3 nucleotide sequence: TGTGCCAGCAGTGAACAGGGGATAGGGGATGAAAAACTGTTTTTT. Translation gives CASSEQGIGDEKLFF.

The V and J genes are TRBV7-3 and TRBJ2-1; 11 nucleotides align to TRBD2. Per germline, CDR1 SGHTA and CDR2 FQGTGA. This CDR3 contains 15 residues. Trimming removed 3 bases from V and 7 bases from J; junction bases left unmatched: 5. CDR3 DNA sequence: TGTGCCAGCAGCTTTAGCGGGGGGGCTCGAAATGAGCAGTTCTTC. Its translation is CASSFSGGARNEQFF. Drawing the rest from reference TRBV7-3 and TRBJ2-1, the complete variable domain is GAGVSQTPSNKVTEKGKYVELRCDPISGHTALYWYRQSLGQGPEFLIYFQGTGAADDSGLPNDRFFAVRPEGSVSTLKIQRTERGDSAVYLCASSFSGGARNEQFFGPGTRLTVL.

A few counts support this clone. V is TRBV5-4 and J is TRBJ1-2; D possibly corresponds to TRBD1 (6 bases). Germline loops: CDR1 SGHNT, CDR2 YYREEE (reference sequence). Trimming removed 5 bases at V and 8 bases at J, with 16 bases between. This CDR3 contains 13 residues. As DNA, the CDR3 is TGTGCCAGCAGATTGATACAGGGTCAGGGCTACACCTTC. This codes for CASRLIQGQGYTF.

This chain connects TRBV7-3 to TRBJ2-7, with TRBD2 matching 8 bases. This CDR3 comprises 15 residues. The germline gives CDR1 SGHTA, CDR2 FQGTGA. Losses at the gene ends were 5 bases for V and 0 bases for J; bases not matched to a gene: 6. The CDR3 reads CASSISGADSYEQYF. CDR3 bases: TGTGCCAGCAGCATTAGCGGGGCCGACTCCTACGAGCAGTACTTC.

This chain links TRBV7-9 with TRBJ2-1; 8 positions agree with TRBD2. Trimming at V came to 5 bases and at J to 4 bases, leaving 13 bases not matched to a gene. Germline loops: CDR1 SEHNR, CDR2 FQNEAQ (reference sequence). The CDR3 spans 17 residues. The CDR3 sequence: CASSQERAGVRYNEQFF. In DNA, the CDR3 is TGTGCCAGCAGCCAAGAGAGAGCGGGAGTGAGGTACAATGAGCAGTTCTTC.

The chain's CDR3 is CASSTNRGMTEAFF. CDR3 DNA sequence: TGTGCCAGCAGCACAAACAGGGGTATGACTGAAGCTTTCTTT. The chain links TRBV7-2 to TRBJ1-1; the match to TRBD1 covers 7 bases. Trimming removed 5 bases from V and 5 bases from J; junction bases left unmatched: 8. The CDR3 consists of 14 residues. CDR1 is SGHTA and CDR2 is FQGNSA in the germline V gene.

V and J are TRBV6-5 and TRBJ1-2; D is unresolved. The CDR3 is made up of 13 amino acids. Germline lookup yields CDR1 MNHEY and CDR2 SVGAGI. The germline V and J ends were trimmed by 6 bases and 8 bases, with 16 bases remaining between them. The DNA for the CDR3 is TGTGCCAGCAGCTTGGACTCCTTTGGCGGCTACACCTTC. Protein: CASSLDSFGGYTF.

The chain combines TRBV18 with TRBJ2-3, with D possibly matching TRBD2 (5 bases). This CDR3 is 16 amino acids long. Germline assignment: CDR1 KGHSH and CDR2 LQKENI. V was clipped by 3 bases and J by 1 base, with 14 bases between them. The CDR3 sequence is CASSPRGREGTDTQYF. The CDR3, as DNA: TGTGCCAGCTCACCCAGAGGGCGTGAGGGCACAGATACGCAGTATTTT.